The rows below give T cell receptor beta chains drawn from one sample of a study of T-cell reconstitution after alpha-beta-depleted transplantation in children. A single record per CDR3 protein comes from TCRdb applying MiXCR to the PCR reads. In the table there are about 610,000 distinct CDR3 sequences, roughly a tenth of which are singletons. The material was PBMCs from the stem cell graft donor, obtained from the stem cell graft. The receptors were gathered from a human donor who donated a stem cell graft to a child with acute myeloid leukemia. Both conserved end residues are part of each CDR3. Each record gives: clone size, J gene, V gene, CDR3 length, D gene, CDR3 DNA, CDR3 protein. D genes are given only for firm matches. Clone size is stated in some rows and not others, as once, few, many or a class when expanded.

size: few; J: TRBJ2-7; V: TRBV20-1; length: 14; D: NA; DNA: TGCAGCGGGAACAGGGTCGTGGGCTCCTACGAGCAGTACTTC; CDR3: CSGNRVVGSYEQYF
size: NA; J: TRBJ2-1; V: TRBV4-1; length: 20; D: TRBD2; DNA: TGCGCCAGCAGTCAAAACACCGGGACTAGCGGGAGGTGGTTTCGCGATGAGCAGTTCTTC; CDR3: CASSQNTGTSGRWFRDEQFF
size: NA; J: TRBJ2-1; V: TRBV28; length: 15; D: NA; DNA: TGTGCCAGCAGTCGGGAGCAGGGGATTTACAATGAGCAGTTCTTC; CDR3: CASSREQGIYNEQFF
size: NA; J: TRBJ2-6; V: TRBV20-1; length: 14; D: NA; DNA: TGCAGTGCTAGGGGGGCATCCGGGGCCAACGTCCTGACTTTC; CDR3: CSARGASGANVLTF
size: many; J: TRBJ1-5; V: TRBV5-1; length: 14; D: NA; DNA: TGCGCCAGCAGCTCGGGACTGAGCAATCAGCCCCAGCATTTT; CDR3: CASSSGLSNQPQHF
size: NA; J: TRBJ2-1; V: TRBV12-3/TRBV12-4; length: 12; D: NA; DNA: TGTGCCAGCAGTCTAACCATCAATGAGCAGTTCTTC; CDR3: CASSLTINEQFF
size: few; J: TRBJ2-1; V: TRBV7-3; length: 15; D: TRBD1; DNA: TGTGCCAGCAGCTTAACGGGACAGGATTACAATGAGCAGTTCTTC; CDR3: CASSLTGQDYNEQFF
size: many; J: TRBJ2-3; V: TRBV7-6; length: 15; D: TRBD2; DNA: TGTGCCAGCAGCCTCGGGAGGGCTGGGACAGATACGCAGTATTTT; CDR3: CASSLGRAGTDTQYF
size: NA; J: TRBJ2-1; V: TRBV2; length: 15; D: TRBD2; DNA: TGTGCCAGCAGTGCCGATAGCGGGATTGGCAATGAGCAGTTCTTC; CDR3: CASSADSGIGNEQFF
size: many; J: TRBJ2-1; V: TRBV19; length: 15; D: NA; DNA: TGTGCCAGTAGTGCTACAGGGATCTCCTACAATGAGCAGTTCTTC; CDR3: CASSATGISYNEQFF
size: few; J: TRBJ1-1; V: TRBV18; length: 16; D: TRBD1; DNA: TGTGCCAGCTCACCGGAGACAGGGGGCAAGAACACTGAAGCTTTCTTT; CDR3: CASSPETGGKNTEAFF
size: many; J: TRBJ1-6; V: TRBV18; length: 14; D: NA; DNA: TGTGCCAGCTCACCGGGAGGGAATAATTCACCCCTCCACTTT; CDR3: CASSPGGNNSPLHF
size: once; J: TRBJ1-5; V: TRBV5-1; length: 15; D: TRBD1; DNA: TGCGCCAGCAGCCCTACCACAGGGGAGGGGCAGCCCCAGCATTTT; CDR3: CASSPTTGEGQPQHF
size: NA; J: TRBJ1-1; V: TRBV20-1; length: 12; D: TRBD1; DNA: TGCAGTGCCCCTACAGGGGACAGTGAAGCTTTCTTT; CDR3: CSAPTGDSEAFF
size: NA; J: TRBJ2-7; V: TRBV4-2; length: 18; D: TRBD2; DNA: TGTGCCAGCAGCCAAGATTCAAGTACTAGCGGGACCCACTACGAGCAGTACTTC; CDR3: CASSQDSSTSGTHYEQYF
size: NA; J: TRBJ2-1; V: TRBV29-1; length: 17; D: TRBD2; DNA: TGCAGCGTTGAAGATCTTAGGCTAGCGGGGACCCACAATGAGCAGTTCTTC; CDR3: CSVEDLRLAGTHNEQFF
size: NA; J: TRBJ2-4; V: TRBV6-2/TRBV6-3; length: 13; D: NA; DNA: TGTGCCAGCAGACCGCTCTCTTCAGACATTCAGTACTTC; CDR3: CASRPLSSDIQYF
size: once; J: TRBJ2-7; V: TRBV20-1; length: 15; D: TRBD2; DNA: TGCAGTGCCCTGACTAGCGGGAGGGCCGGAGGCGAGCAGTACTTC; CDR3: CSALTSGRAGGEQYF
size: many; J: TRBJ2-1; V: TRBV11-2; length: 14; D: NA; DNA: TGTGCCAGCAGCTTGGGACTCGTCCACAATGAGCAGTTCTTC; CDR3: CASSLGLVHNEQFF
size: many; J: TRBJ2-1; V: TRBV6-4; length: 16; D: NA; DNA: TGTGCCAGCAGTGAGCGGTCCCAGGGAATATACAATGAGCAGTTCTTC; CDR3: CASSERSQGIYNEQFF
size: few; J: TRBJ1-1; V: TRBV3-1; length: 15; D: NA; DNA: TGTGCCAGCAGAGTTGGCGGGGCCATGAACACTGAAGCTTTCTTT; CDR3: CASRVGGAMNTEAFF
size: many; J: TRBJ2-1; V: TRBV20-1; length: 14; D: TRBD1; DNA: TGCAGTGCCGAGGCAGGGGGCGGTTACAATGAGCAGTTCTTC; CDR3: CSAEAGGGYNEQFF
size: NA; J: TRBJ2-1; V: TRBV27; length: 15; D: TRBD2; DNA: TGTGCCAGCAGTTTAGTGACTAGCGGGGGCAATGAGCAGTTCTTC; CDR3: CASSLVTSGGNEQFF
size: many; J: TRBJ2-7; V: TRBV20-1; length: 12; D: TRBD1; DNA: TGCAGTGCCAAGGGGACAGTTTACGAGCAGTACTTC; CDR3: CSAKGTVYEQYF
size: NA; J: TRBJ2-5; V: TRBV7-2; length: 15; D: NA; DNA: TGTGCCAGCAGCAATGTTCGGGTCTCCCAAGAGACCCAGTACTTC; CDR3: CASSNVRVSQETQYF
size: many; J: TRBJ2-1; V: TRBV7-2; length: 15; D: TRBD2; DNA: TGTGCCAGCAGTTTAGGGCGGGAGGGATACAATGAGCAGTTCTTC; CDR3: CASSLGREGYNEQFF
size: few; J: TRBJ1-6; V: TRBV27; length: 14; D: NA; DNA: TGTGCCAGCAAAGCGACAGGCTATAATTCACCCCTCCACTTT; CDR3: CASKATGYNSPLHF
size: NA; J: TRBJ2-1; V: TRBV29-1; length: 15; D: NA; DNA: TGCAGCGTTGTCCCCGGGGCTAGCGCCGACAATGAGCAGTTCTTC; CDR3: CSVVPGASADNEQFF
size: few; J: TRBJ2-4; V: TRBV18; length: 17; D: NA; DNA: TGTGCCAGCTCCGGAGGGAGCCAACGAGAAGCCAAAAACATTCAGTACTTC; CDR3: CASSGGSQREAKNIQYF
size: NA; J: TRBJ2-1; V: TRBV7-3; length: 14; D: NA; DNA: TGTGCCAGCAGCAGGGAGGCCGGGTACAATGAGCAGTTCTTC; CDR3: CASSREAGYNEQFF
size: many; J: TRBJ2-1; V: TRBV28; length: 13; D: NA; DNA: TGTGCCAGCAGTCCGAGGGAGTACAATGAGCAGTTCTTC; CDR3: CASSPREYNEQFF
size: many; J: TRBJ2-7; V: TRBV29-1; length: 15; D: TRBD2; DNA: TGCAGCGTTGCCGGGACTAGCGGGAGGGCCTACGAGCAGTACTTC; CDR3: CSVAGTSGRAYEQYF
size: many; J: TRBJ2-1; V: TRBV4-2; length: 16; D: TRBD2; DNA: TGTGCCAGCAGCCCAAGAGCGGGAAGATCTTACAATGAGCAGTTCTTC; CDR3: CASSPRAGRSYNEQFF
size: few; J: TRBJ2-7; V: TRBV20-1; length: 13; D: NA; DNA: TGCAGTGCTAGAGACCGGACAACCTACGAGCAGTACTTC; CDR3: CSARDRTTYEQYF
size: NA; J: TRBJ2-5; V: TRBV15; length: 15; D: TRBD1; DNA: TGTGCCACCAGCAGAGACGGGACAGTCCAAGAGACCCAGTACTTC; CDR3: CATSRDGTVQETQYF
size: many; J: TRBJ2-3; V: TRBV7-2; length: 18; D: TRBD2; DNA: TGTGCCAGCAGTAATTTCATTCGGCGGGAGGGGTGGACAGATACGCAGTATTTT; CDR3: CASSNFIRREGWTDTQYF
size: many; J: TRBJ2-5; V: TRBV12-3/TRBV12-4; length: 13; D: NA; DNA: TGTGCCAGCAGTTTTTCTGGGGGCGAGACCCAGTACTTC; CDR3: CASSFSGGETQYF
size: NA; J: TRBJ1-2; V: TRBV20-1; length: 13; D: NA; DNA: TGCAGTGCTAGAGATGGAGGGGCCAGAGGCTACACCTTC; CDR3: CSARDGGARGYTF